Presented here are 14 T cell receptor beta chains from one specimen sequenced in a study of regulatory T cells in long-lasting Graves disease (dated by TCRdb to the early 2020s). Per the publication, the time point label means: newly diagnosed GD, antithyroid drugs for less than 3 months. For both TCR sequencing and RNA sequencing, RNA was extracted from PBMCs in TRIzol. Libraries were built with multiplex PCR. Sequencing relied on an Illumina HiSeq 4000. iRepertoire HTBI primers and Arm-PCR amplification of CDR3 regions were used to construct TCR beta libraries. The public reads were quality trimmed at Q25 with fastp and then assembled into clones with MiXCR by TCRdb, keeping productive beta chains. Rows merge per CDR3 protein into single entries with the most common DNA and genes. The sample contains approximately 400,000 distinct CDR3 sequences, 15% of them found a single time. 15% to 20% of the sample is taken by the ten largest.

These data also featured in a second study, about T cells in Graves' hyperthyroidism and ophthalmopathy.

Source: peripheral blood mononuclear cells (PBMCs), taken at new diagnosis, from a patient treated with antithyroid drugs. These receptors were obtained from a woman younger than 45 with Graves disease. Donor details come from another sample of the same person, matched by shared clones.

V usage is TRBV25-1 and J usage is TRBJ2-7; maybe TRBD1 (6 bases). CDR3 size: 13 residues. Germline lookup yields CDR1 MGHDK and CDR2 SYGVNS. Deletions cut 7 bases from V and 2 bases from J, with 12 bases between. CDR3 sequence reads: CASTERTAYEQYF. The CDR3 DNA reads as TGTGCCAGCACAGAAAGGACAGCCTACGAGCAGTACTTC.

V is TRBV5-1 and J is TRBJ2-1, with 7 bases that match TRBD2. Trimming at V came to 4 bases and at J to 10 bases, leaving 20 bases not matched to a gene. The length of the CDR3 is 17 residues. Germline V gene sequence: CDR1 SGHRS, CDR2 YFSETQ. Here the CDR3 DNA reads TGCGCCAGCAGCAACCCCGGGGTGGCTAGCGGCTATGAAGAGCAGTTCTTC. Its translation is CASSNPGVASGYEEQFF.

This clonotype was counted only a few times. The junction departs from germline at one end; a sequencing error may be responsible. This rearrangement joins TRBV29-1 to TRBJ2-3; D not resolved. The CDR3 covers 13 residues. Germline values: CDR1 SQVTM, CDR2 ANQGSEA. CDR3 in amino acids: CALALPSTDTQYF. The CDR3 DNA follows: TGTGCTTTGGCGCTCCCATCCACAGATACGCAGTATTTT.

This clonotype was counted ten times or more. The germline gene is not matched at one end of the junction; a read error may be the cause. The chain has TRBV2 and TRBJ2-5, with a weak D call TRBD1 (5 bases). The CDR3 totals 13 residues. Germline-derived CDR1 and CDR2 are SNHLY and FYNNEI. CDR3 in amino acids: CASSEDRQGTQYF. The CDR3 nucleotides read TGTGCCAGCAGTGAAGACAGGCAAGGGACCCAGTACTTC.

On this clonotype: This sequence is one base from a far larger clone and is likely a read error. The chain is built from TRBV11-2 and TRBJ2-7; the D is unclear. The V gene's germline CDR1 is SGHAT and CDR2 FQNNGV. Trimming cost V 0 bases and J 7 bases, with 13 bases left between them. The length of the CDR3 is 14 residues. CDR3 region: CASSLEAQVREQYF. The CDR3 coding sequence is TGTGCCAGCAGCTTAGAGGCACAAGTACGGGAGCAGTACTTC.

This clonotype was found many times. J is TRBJ2-1 and V is TRBV30; D is perhaps TRBD1 (6 bases). Per germline, CDR1 GTSNPN and CDR2 SVGIG (reference sequence). V lost 3 bases and J 7 bases, leaving 22 bases between the germline ends. The CDR3 is made up of 16 amino acids. For the CDR3, the DNA is TGTGCCTGGAGGGACGGACAGACGAGCCCTTGGAATGAGCAGTTCTTC. It encodes CAWRDGQTSPWNEQFF.

Ten or more counts support this clonotype. V usage is TRBV30 and J usage is TRBJ2-3; no definite D call. Deletions cut 6 bases from V and 2 bases from J, with 12 bases between. This CDR3 has 13 amino acids. The V gene's germline CDR1 is GTSNPN and CDR2 SVGIG (reference sequence). CDR3 protein: CACQSWDTDTQYF. CDR3 DNA sequence: TGTGCCTGTCAGAGTTGGGACACAGATACGCAGTATTTT.

This clonotype has a count of ten or more. This sequence joins TRBV7-2 and TRBJ2-3; D not certain. Trimming left V 3 bases short and J 3 bases short, with 7 bases between. CDR1 SGHTA and CDR2 FQGNSA come from the germline V gene. The CDR3 loop spans 13 amino acids. The CDR3 sequence: CASSFWETDTQYF. The DNA for the CDR3 is TGTGCCAGCAGCTTCTGGGAAACAGATACGCAGTATTTT.

The rearrangement links TRBV20-1 to TRBJ2-3, with D tentatively TRBD1 (8 bases). The CDR3 spans 17 residues. The germline V gene encodes CDR1 DFQATT and CDR2 SNEGSKA (reference sequence). Trimming removed 5 bases from V and 1 base from J, with 22 bases in between. The CDR3 sequence is CSAPLGEGQEGTDTQYF. DNA for the CDR3: TGCAGTGCTCCGCTAGGGGAGGGACAGGAAGGCACAGATACGCAGTATTTT.

A few counts support this clonotype. J is TRBJ2-2 and V is TRBV4-1, with 9 bases aligning to TRBD1. V dropped 1 base and J dropped 6; count of bases not matched to a gene: 12. Germline values: CDR1 MGHRA, CDR2 YSYEKL. The CDR3 extends over 18 amino acids. In DNA, the CDR3 is TGCGCCAGCAGCCAAGGGGGTTCCGGGACAGGGTTCCCCGGGGAGCTGTTTTTT. It codes for CASSQGGSGTGFPGELFF.

This clonotype turned up a few times. The chain joins TRBV19 to TRBJ2-3; a possible D gene is TRBD2 (6 bases). Germline V gene lookup returns CDR1 LNHDA and CDR2 SQIVND (reference sequence). V shed 7 bases and J shed 7 bases, with 12 bases lying between them. The CDR3 spans 12 residues. CDR3: CASKVGSHTQYF. The CDR3 nucleotides read TGTGCCAGTAAAGTCGGGAGCCATACGCAGTATTTT. Using reference TRBV19 and TRBJ2-3 for the parts outside the CDR3, the full variable domain is DGGITQSPKYLFRKEGQNVTLSCEQNLNHDAMYWYRQDPGQGLRLIYYSQIVNDFQKGDIAEGYSVSREKKESFPLTVTSAQKNPTAFYLCASKVGSHTQYFGPGTRLTVL.

This clonotype was detected many times. The gene calls are TRBV7-6 and TRBJ2-1; TRBD2 matches at 13 bases. Germline CDR1 is SGHVS and CDR2 is FNYEAQ. V was pared by 0 bases and J by 4 bases, with 6 bases of the junction left unmatched. The CDR3 runs to 18 residues. The CDR3 DNA reads TGTGCCAGCAGCTTAGCCCCCCTACTAGCGGGAGGGTACAATGAGCAGTTCTTC. It specifies CASSLAPLLAGGYNEQFF.

This clonotype appeared many times. The J gene is TRBJ2-7, the V gene TRBV10-3; TRBD1 matches 10 bases. V lost 0 bases to trimming and J lost 0 bases; unmatched junction nucleotides: 2. The CDR3 totals 16 residues. Germline assignment: CDR1 ENHRY and CDR2 SYGVKD. CDR3 protein: CAISESGTGDSYEQYF. DNA of the CDR3: TGTGCCATCAGTGAGTCAGGGACAGGGGACTCCTACGAGCAGTACTTC.

The rearrangement joins TRBV7-9 to TRBJ2-2; D unresolved. CDR1 and CDR2 (germline): SEHNR, FQNEAQ (reference sequence). V dropped 4 bases and J dropped 1 base, with 10 bases sitting between them. This CDR3 spans 15 amino acids. In DNA form, the CDR3 reads TGTGCCAGCAGCTCTCAGAAAATGAACACCGGGGAGCTGTTTTTT. Amino acids: CASSSQKMNTGELFF.